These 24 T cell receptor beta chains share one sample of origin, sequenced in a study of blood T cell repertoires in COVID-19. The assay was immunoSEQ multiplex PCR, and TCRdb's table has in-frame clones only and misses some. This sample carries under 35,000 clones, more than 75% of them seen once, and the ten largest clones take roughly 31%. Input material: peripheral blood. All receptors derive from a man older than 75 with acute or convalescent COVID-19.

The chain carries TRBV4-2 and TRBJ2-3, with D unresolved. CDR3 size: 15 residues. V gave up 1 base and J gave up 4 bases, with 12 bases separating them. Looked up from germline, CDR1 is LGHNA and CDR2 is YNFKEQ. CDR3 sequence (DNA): TGTGCCAGCAGCCAAGGCCTAGAGGCGGCAGATACGCAGTATTTT. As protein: CASSQGLEAADTQYF.

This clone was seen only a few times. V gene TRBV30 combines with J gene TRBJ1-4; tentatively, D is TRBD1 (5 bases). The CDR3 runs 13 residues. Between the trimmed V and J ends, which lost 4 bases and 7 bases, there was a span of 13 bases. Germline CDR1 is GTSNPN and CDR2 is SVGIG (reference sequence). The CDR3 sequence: CAWTRLQGEKLFF. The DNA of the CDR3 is TGTGCCTGGACTAGGCTCCAGGGTGAAAAACTGTTTTTT.

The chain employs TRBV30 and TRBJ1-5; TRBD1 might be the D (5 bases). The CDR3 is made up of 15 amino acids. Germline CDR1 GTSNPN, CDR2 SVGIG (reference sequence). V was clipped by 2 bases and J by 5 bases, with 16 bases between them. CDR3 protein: CAWSRVGRADQPQHF. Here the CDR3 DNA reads TGTGCCTGGAGTCGGGTGGGCAGGGCCGATCAGCCCCAGCATTTT.

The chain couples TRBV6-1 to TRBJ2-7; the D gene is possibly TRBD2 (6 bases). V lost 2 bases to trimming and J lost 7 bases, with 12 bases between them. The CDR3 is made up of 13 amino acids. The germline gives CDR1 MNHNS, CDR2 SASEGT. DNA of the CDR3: TGTGCCAGCAGTGAATGGGGGGTGTGGGAGCAGTACTTC. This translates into CASSEWGVWEQYF.

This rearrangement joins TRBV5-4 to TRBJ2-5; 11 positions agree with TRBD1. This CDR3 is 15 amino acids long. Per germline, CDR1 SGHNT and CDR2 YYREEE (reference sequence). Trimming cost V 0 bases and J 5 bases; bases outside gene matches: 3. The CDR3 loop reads CASSLVGTGGETQYF. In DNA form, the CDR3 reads TGTGCCAGCAGCTTGGTAGGGACAGGGGGTGAGACCCAGTACTTC.

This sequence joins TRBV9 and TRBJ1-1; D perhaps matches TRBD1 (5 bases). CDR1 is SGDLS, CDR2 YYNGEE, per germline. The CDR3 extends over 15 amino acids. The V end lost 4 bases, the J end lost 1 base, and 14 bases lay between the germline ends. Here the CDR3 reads CASSPNQGGNTEAFF. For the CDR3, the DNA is TGTGCCAGCAGCCCCAACCAGGGTGGGAACACTGAAGCTTTCTTT.

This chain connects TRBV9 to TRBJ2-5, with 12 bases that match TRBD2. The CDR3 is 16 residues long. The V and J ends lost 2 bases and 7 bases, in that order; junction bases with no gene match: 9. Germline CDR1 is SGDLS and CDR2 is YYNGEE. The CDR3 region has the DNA TGTGCCAGCAGCGTGGGGACTAGCGGGCCAGCGGTGACCCAGTACTTC. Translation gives CASSVGTSGPAVTQYF.

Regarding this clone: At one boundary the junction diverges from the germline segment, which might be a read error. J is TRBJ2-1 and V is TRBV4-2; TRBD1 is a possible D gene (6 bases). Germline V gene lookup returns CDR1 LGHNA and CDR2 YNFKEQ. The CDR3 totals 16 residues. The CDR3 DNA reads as TGTGCCAGCAACCAAGCGTCAGGGGCCTCCTACAATGAGCAGTTCTTC. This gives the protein CASNQASGASYNEQFF.

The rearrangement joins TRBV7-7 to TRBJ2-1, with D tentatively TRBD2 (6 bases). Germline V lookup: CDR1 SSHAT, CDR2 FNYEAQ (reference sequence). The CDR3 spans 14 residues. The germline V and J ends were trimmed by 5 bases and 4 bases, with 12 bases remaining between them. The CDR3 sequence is CASSPEGRYNEQFF. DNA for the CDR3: TGTGCCAGCAGCCCGGAGGGTCGATACAATGAGCAGTTCTTC.

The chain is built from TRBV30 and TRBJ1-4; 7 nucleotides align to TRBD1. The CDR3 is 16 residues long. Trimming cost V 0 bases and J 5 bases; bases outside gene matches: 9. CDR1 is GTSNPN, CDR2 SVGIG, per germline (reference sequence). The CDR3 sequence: CAWSVGSLGQNEKLFF. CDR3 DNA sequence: TGTGCCTGGAGTGTAGGGTCGCTGGGACAGAATGAAAAACTGTTTTTT.

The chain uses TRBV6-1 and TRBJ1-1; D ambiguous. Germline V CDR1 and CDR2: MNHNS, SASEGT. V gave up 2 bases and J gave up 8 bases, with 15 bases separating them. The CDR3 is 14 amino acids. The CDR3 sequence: CASSENYEGSEAFF. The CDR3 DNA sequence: TGTGCCAGCAGTGAAAATTATGAGGGTTCCGAAGCTTTCTTT.

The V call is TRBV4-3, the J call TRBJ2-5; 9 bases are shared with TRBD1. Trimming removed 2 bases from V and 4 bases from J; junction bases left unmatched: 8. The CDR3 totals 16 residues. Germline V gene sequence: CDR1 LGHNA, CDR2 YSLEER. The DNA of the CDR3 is TGCGCCAGCAGCCAAACCGGGACAGGGACAGGAGAGACCCAGTACTTC. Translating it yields CASSQTGTGTGETQYF.

CDR3 sequence reads: CASSLFRGQHNQPQHF. CDR3 DNA: TGTGCCAGCAGCTTGTTCCGGGGACAACATAATCAGCCCCAGCATTTT. V is TRBV5-6 and J is TRBJ1-5; the D gene is possibly TRBD1 (6 bases). CDR1 is SGHDT and CDR2 is YYEEEE in the germline V gene. Deletions cut 1 base from V and 4 bases from J, with 15 bases between. The CDR3 has 16 residues. Full variable domain (outside the CDR3, taken from reference TRBV5-6 and TRBJ1-5): DAGVTQSPTHLIKTRGQQVTLRCSPKSGHDTVSWYQQALGQGPQFIFQYYEEEERQRGNFPDRFSGHQFPNYSSELNVNALLLGDSALYLCASSLFRGQHNQPQHFGDGTRLSIL.

The chain's CDR3 is CASSQGMLAGEYNEQFF. CDR3 in DNA: TGCGCCAGCAGCCAAGGCATGCTAGCGGGGGAATACAATGAGCAGTTCTTC. The chain links TRBV4-1 to TRBJ2-1; 10 bases map to TRBD2. The V gene end was trimmed by 1 base and the J gene end by 4 bases; junction bases not matched to a gene: 7. The CDR3 extends over 17 amino acids. The germline gives CDR1 MGHRA, CDR2 YSYEKL.

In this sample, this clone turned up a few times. Written as DNA, the CDR3 is TGTGCCAGCAGGGTAGCGTCCGGAAACACCATATATTTT. This sequence encodes CASRVASGNTIYF. The chain recombines TRBV3-1 (or the pseudogene TRBV3-2) with TRBJ1-3, with unresolved D. CDR1 and CDR2 (germline): LGHDT, YNNKEL (reference sequence). Trimming took 6 bases from V and 4 from J, leaving 10 bases between them. CDR3 size: 13 residues.

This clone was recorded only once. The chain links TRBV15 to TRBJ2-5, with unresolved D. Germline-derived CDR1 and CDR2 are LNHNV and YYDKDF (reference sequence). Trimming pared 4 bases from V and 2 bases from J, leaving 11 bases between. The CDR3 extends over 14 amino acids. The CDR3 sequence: CATSTLGHQETQYF. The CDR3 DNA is TGTGCCACCAGCACTTTGGGCCATCAAGAGACCCAGTACTTC.

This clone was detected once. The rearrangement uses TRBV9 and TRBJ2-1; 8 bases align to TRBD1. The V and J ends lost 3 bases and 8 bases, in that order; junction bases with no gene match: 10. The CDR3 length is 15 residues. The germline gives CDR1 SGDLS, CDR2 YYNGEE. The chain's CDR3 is CASSAWTGFSDEQFF. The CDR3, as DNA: TGTGCCAGCAGCGCATGGACAGGGTTCAGCGATGAGCAGTTCTTC.

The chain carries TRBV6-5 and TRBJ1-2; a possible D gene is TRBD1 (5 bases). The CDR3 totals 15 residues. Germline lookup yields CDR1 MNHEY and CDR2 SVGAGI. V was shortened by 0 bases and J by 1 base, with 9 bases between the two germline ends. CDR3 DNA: TGTGCCAGCAGTTACTCGAAAGGGGTTAACTATGGCTACACCTTC. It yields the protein CASSYSKGVNYGYTF.

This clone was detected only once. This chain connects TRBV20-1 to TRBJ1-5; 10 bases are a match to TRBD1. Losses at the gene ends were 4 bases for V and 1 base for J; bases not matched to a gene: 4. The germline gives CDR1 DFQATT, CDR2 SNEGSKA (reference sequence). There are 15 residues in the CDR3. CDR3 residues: CSATDRGRSNQPQHF. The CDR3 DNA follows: TGCAGTGCTACTGACAGGGGGCGAAGCAATCAGCCCCAGCATTTT.

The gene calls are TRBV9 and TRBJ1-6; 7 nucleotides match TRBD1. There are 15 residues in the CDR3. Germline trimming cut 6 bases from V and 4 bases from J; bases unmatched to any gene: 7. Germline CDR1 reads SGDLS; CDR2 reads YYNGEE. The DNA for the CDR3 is TGTGCCAGCACCAAGACGACAGGGTATAATTCACCCCTCCACTTT. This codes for CASTKTTGYNSPLHF. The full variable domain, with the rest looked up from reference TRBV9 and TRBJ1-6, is DSGVTQTPKHLITATGQRVTLRCSPRSGDLSVYWYQQSLDQGLQFLIQYYNGEERAKGNILERFSAQQFPDLHSELNLSSLELGDSALYFCASTKTTGYNSPLHFGNGTRLTVT.

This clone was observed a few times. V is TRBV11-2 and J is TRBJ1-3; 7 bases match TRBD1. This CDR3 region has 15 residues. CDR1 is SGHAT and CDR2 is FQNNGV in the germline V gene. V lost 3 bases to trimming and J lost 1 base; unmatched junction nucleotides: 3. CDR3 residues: CASSLGTASGNTIYF. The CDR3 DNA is TGTGCCAGCAGCTTGGGGACAGCGTCTGGAAACACCATATATTTT. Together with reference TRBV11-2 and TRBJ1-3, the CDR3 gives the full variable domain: EAGVAQSPRYKIIEKRQSVAFWCNPISGHATLYWYQQILGQGPKLLIQFQNNGVVDDSQLPKDRFSAERLKGVDSTLKIQPAKLEDSAVYLCASSLGTASGNTIYFGEGSWLTVV.

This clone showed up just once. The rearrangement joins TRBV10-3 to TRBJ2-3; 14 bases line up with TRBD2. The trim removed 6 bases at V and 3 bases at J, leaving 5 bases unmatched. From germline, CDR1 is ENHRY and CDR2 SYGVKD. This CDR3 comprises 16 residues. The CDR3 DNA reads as TGTGCCATCAGCAAATGGACTAGCGGGAGGACAGATACGCAGTATTTT. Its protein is CAISKWTSGRTDTQYF.

The CDR3 coding sequence is TGTGCCACCAGCAGAGATGGGCGCCAGGGGGGTGTCCTGACTTTC. Residues: CATSRDGRQGGVLTF. The chain has TRBV15 and TRBJ2-6; tentatively, D is TRBD1 (7 bases). Germline CDR1 is LNHNV and CDR2 is YYDKDF (reference sequence). The CDR3 is made up of 15 amino acids. The ends were cut back, 0 bases at V and 13 bases at J, with 16 bases in the middle.

CDR3: CASSDQHQGGYGYTF. The CDR3 DNA follows: TGTGCCAGCAGTGACCAGCACCAGGGGGGCTATGGCTACACCTTC. The chain couples TRBV6-4 to TRBJ1-2; TRBD1 aligns across 7 bases. The CDR3 totals 15 residues. Germline assignment: CDR1 MRHNA and CDR2 SNTAGT. Trimming removed 2 bases from V and 4 bases from J; junction bases left unmatched: 7.